The table lists the clone carrying this T cell receptor (beta chain) with a few counts. The antigen remains undetermined. The time point is: cycle 4 day 1 (C4D1), after 6 weeks of nivolumab. Every patient had relapsed following autologous stem cell transplantation, and cohorts differed in brentuximab vedotin exposure. Sequenced by immunoSEQ multiplex PCR; TCRdb stores in-frame clones only, minus some. This table holds more than 95,000 clones, approximately 90% found once. V dropped 6 bases and J dropped 5; count of bases not matched to a gene: 11. CDR1 is ENHRY, CDR2 SYGVKD, per germline. The CDR3 is 15 amino acids. The data were obtained in a study of PD-1 blockade in classical Hodgkin lymphoma. Overall study findings and caveats: Undefined causes, possibly disease activity or prior therapy, underlie the repertoire differences. Healthy donors were reported to have higher baseline TCR diversity than newly diagnosed patients. Patients with a complete response exhibited baseline diversity comparable to newly diagnosed patients.

The chain links TRBV10-3 to TRBJ1-1; 8 positions agree with TRBD1. This specimen was peripheral blood mononuclear cells (PBMCs), taken before the fourth cycle of nivolumab. The sequence was collected from a human donor with classical Hodgkin lymphoma. The DNA of the CDR3 is TGTGCCATCAGAGGACAGGGCATAATGGAAACTGAAGCTTTCTTT. Translating gives CAIRGQGIMETEAFF.